The 28 T cell receptor beta chains in this list originate from one sample, sequenced in a study of PD-1 blockade in classical Hodgkin lymphoma. Exposure to brentuximab vedotin varied, and each patient had relapsed following autologous stem cell transplantation. The protocol was immunoSEQ multiplex PCR, while the TCRdb copy is restricted to in-frame clones and leaves out a portion. Among approximately 150,000 clones listed, approximately 81% were seen once. The sequences come from peripheral blood mononuclear cells (PBMCs), collected before the second cycle of nivolumab. These TCRs come from a human donor with classical Hodgkin lymphoma.

This chain connects TRBV12-5 to TRBJ1-3; D not resolved. The CDR3 runs 16 residues. The germline V and J ends were trimmed by 1 base and 0 bases, with 10 bases remaining between them. The germline V gene encodes CDR1 LGHNT and CDR2 FRNRAP. CDR3: CASGLGGPRSGNTIYF. The DNA of the CDR3 is TGTGCTAGTGGTTTGGGTGGTCCGCGCTCTGGAAACACCATATATTTT.

The chain has TRBV10-2 and TRBJ2-7; TRBD2 might be the D (5 bases). Per germline, CDR1 WSHSY and CDR2 SAAADI. This CDR3 has 13 amino acids. V shed 8 bases and J shed 3 bases, with 14 bases lying between them. CDR3 sequence: CASRSSGGYEQYF. The CDR3 region has the DNA TGCGCCAGCCGATCAAGCGGAGGCTACGAGCAGTACTTC.

V gene TRBV2 combines with J gene TRBJ1-5; D unresolved. V shed 6 bases and J shed 1 base, with 7 bases lying between them. The germline V gene has CDR1 SNHLY and CDR2 FYNNEI. The CDR3 is 13 amino acids. The CDR3: CASRRSSNQPQHF. In DNA, the CDR3 is TGTGCCAGCAGGAGGAGCAGCAATCAGCCCCAGCATTTT.

This chain connects TRBV28 to TRBJ1-4; D is possibly TRBD1 (5 bases). V was shortened by 8 bases and J by 8 bases, with 21 bases between the two germline ends. The CDR3 has 15 residues. Germline assignment: CDR1 MDHEN and CDR2 SYDVKM. The CDR3 region is CASSLSGLLGEKLFF. In nucleotides, the CDR3 is TGTGCCAGCTCTCTCTCGGGGCTCTTAGGGGAAAAACTGTTTTTT.

The rearrangement joins TRBV6-6 to TRBJ2-1, with a weak D call TRBD2 (6 bases). CDR1 is MNHNY, CDR2 SVGAGI, per germline (reference sequence). CDR3 size: 14 residues. Trimming removed 5 bases at V and 6 bases at J, with 14 bases between. CDR3 in amino acids: CASSLRLVSNEQFF. CDR3 nucleotide sequence: TGTGCCAGCAGTCTAAGACTAGTTAGCAATGAGCAGTTCTTC.

This clone occurred a few times. The genes are TRBV7-6 and TRBJ1-1, with a tentative D call TRBD1 (6 bases). This CDR3 spans 14 amino acids. V was clipped by 2 bases and J by 7 bases, with 14 bases between them. Germline lookup yields CDR1 SGHVS and CDR2 FNYEAQ. DNA for the CDR3: TGTGCCAGCAGCTTAAGGGCAGGGGTGAGTGAAGCTTTCTTT. Encoded protein: CASSLRAGVSEAFF. The entire variable domain, with the rest obtained from reference TRBV7-6 and TRBJ1-1, is as follows: GAGVSQSPRYKVTKRGQDVALRCDPISGHVSLYWYRQALGQGPEFLTYFNYEAQQDKSGLPNDRFSAERPEGSISTLTIQRTEQRDSAMYRCASSLRAGVSEAFFGQGTRLTVV.

The V call is TRBV28, the J call TRBJ1-5; 9 bases map to TRBD1. The CDR3 is made up of 17 amino acids. The ends lost 2 bases at V and 7 bases at J; junction bases unmatched: 12. Germline V gene lookup returns CDR1 MDHEN and CDR2 SYDVKM. The CDR3 DNA sequence: TGTGCCAGCAGTTTAAATGTGGGGACAGGGAACCGGCAGCCCCAGCATTTT. Translating gives CASSLNVGTGNRQPQHF.

This clone came up once. The CDR3 DNA is TGTGCCATCGGAACCTCGTACACTGAAGCTTTCTTT. It codes for CAIGTSYTEAFF. The chain couples TRBV10-3 to TRBJ1-1; D remains ambiguous. The CDR3 is made up of 12 amino acids. Germline CDR1 ENHRY, CDR2 SYGVKD. Trimming shortened V by 8 bases and J by 3 bases, and 10 bases separated the two germline ends.

This clone occurred a few times. The chain uses TRBV10-3 and TRBJ2-7; D not certain. CDR3 length: 15 amino acids. The germline gives CDR1 ENHRY, CDR2 SYGVKD. V was shortened by 0 bases and J by 2 bases, with 11 bases between the two germline ends. Here the CDR3 DNA reads TGTGCCATCAGTGAGTCTAGCCGAGGCCCCTACGAGCAGTACTTC. It is translated as CAISESSRGPYEQYF.

This chain uses TRBV14 with TRBJ2-2; 12 positions match TRBD2. Germline loops: CDR1 SGHDN, CDR2 FVKESK. The V segment lost 2 bases and the J segment 4 bases; nucleotides outside the gene matches: 11. The CDR3 is 19 amino acids. The CDR3 spells CASSQYAFASGRATGELFF. CDR3 nucleotides: TGTGCCAGCAGCCAATATGCCTTCGCTAGCGGGAGGGCCACCGGGGAGCTGTTTTTT.

CDR3 sequence reads: CASSPSLMNTEAFF. The CDR3 nucleotides are TGCGCCAGCAGCCCCAGCCTGATGAACACTGAAGCTTTCTTT. This chain uses TRBV4-3 with TRBJ1-1; D unclear. Germline V gene sequence: CDR1 LGHNA, CDR2 YSLEER. Trimming pared 4 bases from V and 0 bases from J, leaving 9 bases between. The CDR3 runs 14 residues.

This clone was seen only once. The genes are TRBV10-3 and TRBJ1-1; 9 bases align to TRBD1. V gave up 4 bases and J gave up 4 bases; unmatched junction bases: 10. CDR1 and CDR2 from the germline V gene are ENHRY and SYGVKD. This CDR3 is 16 amino acids long. The CDR3 nucleotides are TGTGCCATCAGTGGGGAACAGGGGGCCGGAGGCACTGAAGCTTTCTTT. It codes for CAISGEQGAGGTEAFF.

This chain uses TRBV6-1 with TRBJ1-2; D is unclear. V was clipped by 7 bases and J by 5 bases, with 14 bases between them. There are 13 residues in the CDR3. Germline CDR1 is MNHNS and CDR2 is SASEGT. This CDR3 reads CASTPSLPYGYTF. The CDR3 coding sequence is TGTGCCAGCACCCCTTCCCTACCATATGGCTACACCTTC.

V and J are TRBV5-4 and TRBJ2-3, with 9 bases fitting TRBD1. CDR1 and CDR2 from the germline V gene are SGHNT and YYREEE (reference sequence). CDR3 length: 14 residues. Losses at the gene ends were 4 bases for V and 6 bases for J; bases not matched to a gene: 6. CDR3 coding DNA: TGTGCCAGCAGCAACCGGGACAGGGCTGATACGCAGTATTTT. Translated, it gives CASSNRDRADTQYF.

This chain joins TRBV4-3 and TRBJ2-2; 8 nucleotides align to TRBD1. Germline loops: CDR1 LGHNA, CDR2 YSLEER. This CDR3 contains 14 residues. The ends lost 3 bases at V and 3 bases at J; junction bases unmatched: 0. In DNA form, the CDR3 reads TGCGCCAGCAGCCAGGACAGGGACACCGGGGAGCTGTTTTTT. Translated: CASSQDRDTGELFF.

The V gene is TRBV10-3, the J gene TRBJ1-6; unclear D gene. Between the trimmed V and J ends, which lost 7 bases and 5 bases, there was a span of 9 bases. CDR1 and CDR2 from the germline V gene are ENHRY and SYGVKD. The CDR3 is made up of 13 amino acids. This chain's CDR3 is CAIKRVDNSPLHF. DNA for the CDR3: TGTGCCATCAAGAGGGTTGATAATTCACCCCTCCACTTT.

The chain recombines TRBV28 with TRBJ1-2; D might be TRBD1 (5 bases). V lost 2 bases to trimming and J lost 4 bases, with 8 bases between them. In germline, CDR1 is MDHEN, CDR2 SYDVKM. The CDR3 is made up of 13 amino acids. The CDR3 protein is CASSLEGSYGYTF. In nucleotides, the CDR3 is TGTGCCAGCAGTTTAGAGGGGAGCTATGGCTACACCTTC.

This chain uses TRBV18 with TRBJ2-7, with 11 bases identical to TRBD2. The junction had 1 base not matched to a gene; V was cut back by 4 bases and J by 5 bases. The CDR3 has 13 residues. Germline-derived CDR1 and CDR2 are KGHSH and LQKENI. The CDR3 DNA reads TGTGCCAGCTCACGGGGACTAGCGGACGAGCAGTACTTC. Its protein is CASSRGLADEQYF. The entire variable domain, with the rest obtained from reference TRBV18 and TRBJ2-7, is as follows: NAGVMQNPRHLVRRRGQEARLRCSPMKGHSHVYWYRQLPEEGLKFMVYLQKENIIDESGMPKERFSAEFPKEGPSILRIQQVVRGDSAAYFCASSRGLADEQYFGPGTRLTVT.

This chain connects TRBV5-1 to TRBJ1-5; D is unresolved. The CDR3 loop spans 13 amino acids. In germline, CDR1 is SGHRS, CDR2 YFSETQ. V shed 0 bases and J shed 9 bases, with 10 bases lying between them. The CDR3 here is CASSLADGWPQHF. CDR3 DNA sequence: TGCGCCAGCAGCTTGGCGGACGGTTGGCCCCAGCATTTT.

The V gene is TRBV7-4, the J gene TRBJ1-3; 9 bases line up with TRBD1. Germline V gene lookup returns CDR1 SGHVT and CDR2 SQSDAQ. The V and J ends lost 5 bases and 2 bases, in that order; junction bases with no gene match: 10. The CDR3 runs 17 residues. The CDR3 bases are TGTGCCAGCAGCATACCTCCAAGGGACAGGGCTGGAAACACCATATATTTT. Translation: CASSIPPRDRAGNTIYF.

The chain uses TRBV11-3 and TRBJ2-2; D not resolved. Trimming removed 5 bases at V and 6 bases at J, with 7 bases between. CDR1 SGHNT and CDR2 YENEEA come from the germline V gene. CDR3 size: 12 residues. CDR3 in DNA: TGTGCCAGCAGCGGAGTCGCCGGGGAGCTGTTTTTT. This encodes CASSGVAGELFF.

The rearrangement joins TRBV28 to TRBJ2-2, with unresolved D. V gave up 2 bases and J gave up 2 bases, with 12 bases separating them. The V gene's germline CDR1 is MDHEN and CDR2 SYDVKM. The CDR3 totals 16 residues. The CDR3 protein is CASSLEETYNTGELFF. CDR3 coding DNA: TGTGCCAGCAGTTTAGAAGAGACCTATAACACCGGGGAGCTGTTTTTT.

The rearrangement joins TRBV4-3 to TRBJ2-5; TRBD1 agrees at 9 bases. There are 17 residues in the CDR3. V lost 0 bases, J lost 5 bases, and 10 bases stayed unmatched. The V gene's germline CDR1 is LGHNA and CDR2 YSLEER. The CDR3 loop is CASSQDWQTGGGETQYF. The CDR3 DNA reads as TGCGCCAGCAGCCAAGATTGGCAAACAGGGGGCGGGGAGACCCAGTACTTC.

This chain links TRBV6-6 with TRBJ2-5, with D perhaps TRBD2 (5 bases). The V end lost 2 bases, the J end lost 2 bases, and 6 bases lay between the germline ends. Germline lookup yields CDR1 MNHNY and CDR2 SVGAGI (reference sequence). The CDR3 has 13 amino acids. CDR3 loop: CASSYGLQETQYF. For the CDR3, the DNA is TGTGCCAGCAGTTACGGACTGCAAGAGACCCAGTACTTC.

This clone appeared a few times. The chain carries TRBV6-5 and TRBJ1-2; weak D call: TRBD1 (5 bases). The length of the CDR3 is 12 residues. V gave up 4 bases and J gave up 8 bases, with 11 bases separating them. Germline values: CDR1 MNHEY, CDR2 SVGAGI. The CDR3 spells CASSSGTEGYTF. As DNA, the CDR3 is TGTGCCAGCAGTTCAGGGACGGAGGGCTACACCTTC.

V gene TRBV5-6 combines with J gene TRBJ1-4; 9 nucleotides match TRBD1. The CDR3 has 14 amino acids. After removal of 4 bases from V and 4 bases from J, the junction contained 2 bases not matched to a gene. Germline loops: CDR1 SGHDT, CDR2 YYEEEE. The CDR3 DNA reads as TGTGCCAGCAGCCGGACAGGGGATAATGAAAAACTGTTTTTT. Translation: CASSRTGDNEKLFF.

This clone was seen ten or more times. The V call is TRBV5-1, the J call TRBJ1-3; perhaps TRBD1 as D (5 bases). Germline values: CDR1 SGHRS, CDR2 YFSETQ. This CDR3 contains 15 residues. V lost 0 bases to trimming and J lost 4 bases, with 11 bases between them. The CDR3 here is CASSLAGDGGNTIYF. As DNA, the CDR3 is TGCGCCAGCAGCTTGGCCGGGGACGGCGGAAACACCATATATTTT.

The genes are TRBV5-1 and TRBJ2-7; TRBD1 matches 8 bases. Germline assignment: CDR1 SGHRS and CDR2 YFSETQ. V trimming: 5 bases; J trimming: 10 bases; junction bases outside the gene matches: 17. This CDR3 region has 15 residues. The chain's CDR3 is CASSLGSTGDGGQYF. The CDR3 DNA is TGCGCCAGCAGTCTCGGTTCGACAGGGGATGGAGGACAGTACTTC.